This section outlines one T cell receptor (beta chain) sequence together with its context. The antigen is not known. The data stem from a study of cytomegalovirus exposure and HLA in healthy donors. V shed 7 bases, J shed 2 bases, and the junction held 3 bases outside the gene matches. In germline, CDR1 is MNHEY, CDR2 SMNVEV (reference sequence). The CDR3 runs to 14 residues. Sequencing was performed with immunoSEQ multiplex PCR; in TCRdb, only in-frame clones are kept and a portion is missing. Of about 73,000 clones detected, about 95% appear once; the ten largest clones hold under 1.3%. The study's findings and limits: Among the CMV-associated chains, a few were confirmed in vitro as specific for CMV antigens. It was found in a later analysis that first-cohort TCR clusters tended to co-occur in the 100 to 150 validation repertoires.

The origin of this receptor is a young woman in good health and CMV-seronegative. The chain joins TRBV27 to TRBJ2-7, with 12 bases fitting TRBD2. The sequenced material came from PBMCs. CDR3 region: CASTTSGSTYEQYF. CDR3 coding DNA: TGTGCCAGCACGACTAGCGGGAGCACCTACGAGCAGTACTTC.